These T cell receptor beta chains were read from a single sample in a study of cytomegalovirus exposure and HLA in healthy donors. Sequenced by immunoSEQ multiplex PCR; TCRdb stores in-frame clones only, minus some. Its table records tens of thousands of clones. Input material: PBMCs. These receptors all come from a male donor in good health and CMV-seronegative. Each CDR3 is given with its conserved first and last residue. D genes are given only for firm matches.

CDR3 length: 13; J gene: TRBJ1-2; D gene: TRBD1; V gene: TRBV19; CDR3 protein: CASRTTGVYGYTF; CDR3 DNA: TGTGCCAGTCGAACGACAGGGGTGTATGGCTACACCTTC
CDR3 length: 15; J gene: TRBJ1-1; D gene: .; V gene: TRBV4-1; CDR3 protein: CASSQARTDLTEAFF; CDR3 DNA: TGCGCCAGCAGCCAAGCTCGTACAGATCTCACTGAAGCTTTCTTT
CDR3 length: 13; J gene: TRBJ2-7; D gene: TRBD1; V gene: TRBV30; CDR3 protein: CAYIQGARYEQYF; CDR3 DNA: TGTGCCTATATTCAGGGGGCGCGATACGAGCAGTACTTC
CDR3 length: 14; J gene: TRBJ1-3; D gene: .; V gene: TRBV4-3; CDR3 protein: CASSQAGVGNTIYF; CDR3 DNA: TGCGCCAGCAGCCAAGCCGGAGTTGGAAACACCATATATTTT
CDR3 length: 13; J gene: TRBJ2-7; D gene: .; V gene: TRBV6-1; CDR3 protein: CASSEVLVYEQYF; CDR3 DNA: TGTGCCAGCAGTGAAGTGCTAGTTTACGAGCAGTACTTC
CDR3 length: 14; J gene: TRBJ1-2; D gene: TRBD1; V gene: TRBV9; CDR3 protein: CASSPGQGVGGYTF; CDR3 DNA: TGTGCCAGCAGCCCCGGACAGGGGGTAGGTGGCTACACCTTC
CDR3 length: 13; J gene: TRBJ2-1; D gene: .; V gene: TRBV21-1; CDR3 protein: CASSKPQSNEQFF; CDR3 DNA: TGTGCCAGCAGCAAACCACAGTCCAATGAGCAGTTCTTC
CDR3 length: 15; J gene: TRBJ1-5; D gene: .; V gene: TRBV6-5; CDR3 protein: CASRVGQWSNQPQHF; CDR3 DNA: TGTGCCAGCAGAGTCGGACAGTGGAGCAATCAGCCCCAGCATTTT
CDR3 length: 16; J gene: TRBJ1-1; D gene: TRBD1; V gene: TRBV7-6; CDR3 protein: CASSLGTGIGGTEAFF; CDR3 DNA: TGTGCCAGCAGTCTAGGGACAGGGATTGGAGGCACTGAAGCTTTCTTT
CDR3 length: 14; J gene: TRBJ1-1; D gene: TRBD1; V gene: TRBV2; CDR3 protein: CASTSTRGPTEAFF; CDR3 DNA: TGTGCCAGCACCTCCACCAGGGGGCCAACTGAAGCTTTCTTT